The present T cell receptor beta chain was sequenced within a study of T cell changes during pregnancy in multiple sclerosis. Using immunoSEQ multiplex PCR, the repertoire was profiled, and TCRdb retains in-frame clones only, with some absent. The sample lists over 100,000 clones; 80% to 95% were seen once. The TCR sequence derives from a female donor with multiple sclerosis, enrolled in a pregnancy study. The sample in question was peripheral blood, obtained in the third trimester of pregnancy.

Here the CDR3 reads CATSRAGSGKNIQYF. The CDR3 DNA follows: TGTGCCACCAGCAGGGCGGGGTCGGGCAAAAACATTCAGTACTTC. The chain is built from TRBV15 and TRBJ2-4; a possible D gene is TRBD2 (6 bases). V lost 3 bases and J lost 3, with 12 bases in between. Germline CDR1 is LNHNV and CDR2 is YYDKDF (reference sequence). This CDR3 spans 15 amino acids.